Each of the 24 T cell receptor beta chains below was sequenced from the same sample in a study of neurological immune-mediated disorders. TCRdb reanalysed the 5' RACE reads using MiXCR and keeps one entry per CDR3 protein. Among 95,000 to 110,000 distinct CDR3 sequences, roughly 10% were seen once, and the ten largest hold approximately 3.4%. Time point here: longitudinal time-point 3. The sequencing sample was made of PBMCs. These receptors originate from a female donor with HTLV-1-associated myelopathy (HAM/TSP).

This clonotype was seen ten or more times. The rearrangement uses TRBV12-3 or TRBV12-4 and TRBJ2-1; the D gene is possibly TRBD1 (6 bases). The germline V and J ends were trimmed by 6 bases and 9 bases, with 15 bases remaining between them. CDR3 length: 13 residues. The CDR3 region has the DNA TGTGCCAGCAGGACAGGCCTAGCACTTGAGCAGTTCTTC. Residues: CASRTGLALEQFF.

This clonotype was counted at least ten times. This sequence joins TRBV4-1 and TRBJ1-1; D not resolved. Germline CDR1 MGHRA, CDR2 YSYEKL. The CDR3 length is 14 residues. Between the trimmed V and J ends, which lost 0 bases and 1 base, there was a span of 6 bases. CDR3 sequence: CASSQDPGNTEAFF. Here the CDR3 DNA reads TGCGCCAGCAGCCAAGATCCGGGGAACACTGAAGCTTTCTTT.

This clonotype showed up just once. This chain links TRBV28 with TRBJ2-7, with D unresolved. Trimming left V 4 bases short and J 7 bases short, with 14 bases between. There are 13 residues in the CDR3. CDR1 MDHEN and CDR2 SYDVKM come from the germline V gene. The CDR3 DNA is TGTGCCAGCAGTTCGCGGACGTTTAGAGAGCAGTACTTC. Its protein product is CASSSRTFREQYF.

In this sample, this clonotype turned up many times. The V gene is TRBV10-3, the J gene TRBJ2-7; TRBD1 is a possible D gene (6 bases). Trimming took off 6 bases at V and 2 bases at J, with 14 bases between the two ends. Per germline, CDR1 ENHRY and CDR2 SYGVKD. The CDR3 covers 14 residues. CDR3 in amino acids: CAIRAVRDTYEQYF. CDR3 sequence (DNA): TGTGCCATCAGAGCGGTCAGGGACACCTACGAGCAGTACTTC.

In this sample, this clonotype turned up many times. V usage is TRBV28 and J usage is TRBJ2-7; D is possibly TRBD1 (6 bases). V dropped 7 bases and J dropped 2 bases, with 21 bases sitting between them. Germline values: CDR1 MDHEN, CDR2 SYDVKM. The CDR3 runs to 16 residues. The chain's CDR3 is CASISNREDLPYEQYF. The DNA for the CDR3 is TGTGCCAGCATCTCCAACAGGGAAGACTTGCCCTACGAGCAGTACTTC. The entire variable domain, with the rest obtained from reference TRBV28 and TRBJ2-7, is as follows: DVKVTQSSRYLVKRTGEKVFLECVQDMDHENMFWYRQDPGLGLRLIYFSYDVKMKEKGDIPEGYSVSREKKERFSLILESASTNQTSMYLCASISNREDLPYEQYFGPGTRLTVT.

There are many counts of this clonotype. This CDR3 reads CSARDDGRVMNTEAFF. In DNA, the CDR3 is TGCAGTGCTAGAGACGATGGAAGGGTGATGAACACTGAAGCTTTCTTT. The chain joins TRBV20-1 to TRBJ1-1; D is unresolved. CDR3 length: 16 residues. From germline, CDR1 is DFQATT and CDR2 SNEGSKA (reference sequence). V gave up 0 bases and J gave up 0 bases, with 14 bases separating them.

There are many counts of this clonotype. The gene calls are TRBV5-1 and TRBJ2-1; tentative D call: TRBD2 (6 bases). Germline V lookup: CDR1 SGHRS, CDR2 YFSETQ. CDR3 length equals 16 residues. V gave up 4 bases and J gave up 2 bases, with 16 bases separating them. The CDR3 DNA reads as TGCGCCAGCAGCCGCCGGGACTTACTGACCTACAATGAGCAGTTCTTC. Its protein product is CASSRRDLLTYNEQFF.

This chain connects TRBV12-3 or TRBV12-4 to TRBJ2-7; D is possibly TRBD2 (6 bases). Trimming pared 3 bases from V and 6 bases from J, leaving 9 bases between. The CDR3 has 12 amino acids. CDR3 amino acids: CASSLTRFEQYF. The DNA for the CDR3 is TGTGCCAGCAGTTTGACTAGATTCGAGCAGTACTTC.

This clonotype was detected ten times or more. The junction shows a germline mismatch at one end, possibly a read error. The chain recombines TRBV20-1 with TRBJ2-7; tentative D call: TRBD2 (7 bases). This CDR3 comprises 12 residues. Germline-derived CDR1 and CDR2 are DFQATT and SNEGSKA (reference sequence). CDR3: CSARDRGGGLNF. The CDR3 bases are TGCAGTGCTAGAGATCGAGGGGGGGGCTTAAACTTC.

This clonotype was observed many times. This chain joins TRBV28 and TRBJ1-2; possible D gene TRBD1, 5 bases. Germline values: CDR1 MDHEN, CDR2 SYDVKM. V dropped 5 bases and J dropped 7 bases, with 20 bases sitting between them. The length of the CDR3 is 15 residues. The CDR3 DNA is TGTGCCAGCAGTCGGGCCTACGCGGGGCAGGGTGGCTACACCTTC. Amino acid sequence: CASSRAYAGQGGYTF.

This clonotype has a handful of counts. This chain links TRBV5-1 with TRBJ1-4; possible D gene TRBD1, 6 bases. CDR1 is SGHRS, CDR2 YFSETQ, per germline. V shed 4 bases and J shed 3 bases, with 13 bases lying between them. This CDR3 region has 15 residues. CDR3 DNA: TGCGCCAGCAGCACGACCCGGACAGCTAATGAAAAACTGTTTTTT. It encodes CASSTTRTANEKLFF.

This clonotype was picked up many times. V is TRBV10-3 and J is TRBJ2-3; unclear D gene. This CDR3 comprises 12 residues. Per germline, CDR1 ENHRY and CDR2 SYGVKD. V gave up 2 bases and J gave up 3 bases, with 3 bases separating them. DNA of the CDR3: TGTGCCATCAGTGAGGCAACAGATACGCAGTATTTT. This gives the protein CAISEATDTQYF.

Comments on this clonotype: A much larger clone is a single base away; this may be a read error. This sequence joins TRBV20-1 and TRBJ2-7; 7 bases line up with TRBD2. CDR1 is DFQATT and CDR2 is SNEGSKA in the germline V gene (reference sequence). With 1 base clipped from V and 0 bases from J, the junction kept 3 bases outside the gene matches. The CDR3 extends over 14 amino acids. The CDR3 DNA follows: TGCAGTGCTAGAGGGACTAGAGGCTCCTACGAGCAGTACTTC. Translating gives CSARGTRGSYEQYF.

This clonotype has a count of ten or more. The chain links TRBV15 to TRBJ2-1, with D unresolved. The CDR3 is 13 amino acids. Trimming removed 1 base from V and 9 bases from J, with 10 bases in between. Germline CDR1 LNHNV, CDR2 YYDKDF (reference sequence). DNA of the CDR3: TGTGCCACCAGCAGAGGGGAAGGCGGTGAGCAGTTCTTC. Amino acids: CATSRGEGGEQFF.

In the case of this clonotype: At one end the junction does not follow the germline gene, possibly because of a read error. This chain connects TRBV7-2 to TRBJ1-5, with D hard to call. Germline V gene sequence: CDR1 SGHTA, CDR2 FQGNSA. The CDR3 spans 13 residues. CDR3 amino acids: CASSLYQNQTQHF. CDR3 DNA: TGTGCCAGCAGCTTATACCAGAATCAGACCCAGCATTTT.

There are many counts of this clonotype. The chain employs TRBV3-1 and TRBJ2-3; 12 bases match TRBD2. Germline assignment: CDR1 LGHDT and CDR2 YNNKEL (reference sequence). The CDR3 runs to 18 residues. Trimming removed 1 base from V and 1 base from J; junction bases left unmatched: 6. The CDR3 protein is CASSQALRLAGGTDTQYF. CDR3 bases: TGTGCCAGCAGCCAAGCCCTCAGACTAGCGGGGGGCACAGATACGCAGTATTTT.

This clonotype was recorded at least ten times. CDR3 sequence reads: CASRAGGGDTQYF. CDR3 DNA sequence: TGTGCCAGCCGGGCGGGGGGCGGAGATACGCAGTATTTT. This chain joins TRBV28 and TRBJ2-3, with 8 bases aligning to TRBD2. Germline values: CDR1 MDHEN, CDR2 SYDVKM. The V segment lost 8 bases and the J segment 5 bases; nucleotides outside the gene matches: 6. The CDR3 has 13 amino acids.

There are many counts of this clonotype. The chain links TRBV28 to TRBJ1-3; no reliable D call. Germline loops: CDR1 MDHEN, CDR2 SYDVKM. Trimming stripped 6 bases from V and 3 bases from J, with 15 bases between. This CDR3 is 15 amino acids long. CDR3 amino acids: CASSPPAGRGNTIYF. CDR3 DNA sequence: TGTGCCAGCAGCCCCCCGGCAGGCCGTGGAAACACCATATATTTT.

The CDR3 DNA reads as TGTGCCAGCAGTGAAGCCGGGACGGCCTCTGGAAACACCATATATTTT. Protein sequence: CASSEAGTASGNTIYF. The V and J genes are TRBV6-1 and TRBJ1-3; D might be TRBD1 (5 bases). The CDR3 loop spans 16 amino acids. The germline V gene has CDR1 MNHNS and CDR2 SASEGT. The ends were cut back, 0 bases at V and 0 bases at J, with 9 bases in the middle.

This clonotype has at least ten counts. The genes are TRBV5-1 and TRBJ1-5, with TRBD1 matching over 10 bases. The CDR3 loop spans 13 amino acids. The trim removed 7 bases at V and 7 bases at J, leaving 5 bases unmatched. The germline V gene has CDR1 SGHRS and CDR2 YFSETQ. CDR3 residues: CASGTGEGQPQHF. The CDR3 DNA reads TGCGCCAGCGGGACAGGGGAAGGCCAGCCCCAGCATTTT.

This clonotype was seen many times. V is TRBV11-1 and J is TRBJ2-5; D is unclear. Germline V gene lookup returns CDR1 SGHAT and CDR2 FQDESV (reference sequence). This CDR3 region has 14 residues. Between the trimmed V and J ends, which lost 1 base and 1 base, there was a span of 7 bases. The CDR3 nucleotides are TGTGCCAGCAGCTTAGAGTACTTCCAAGAGACCCAGTACTTC. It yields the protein CASSLEYFQETQYF.

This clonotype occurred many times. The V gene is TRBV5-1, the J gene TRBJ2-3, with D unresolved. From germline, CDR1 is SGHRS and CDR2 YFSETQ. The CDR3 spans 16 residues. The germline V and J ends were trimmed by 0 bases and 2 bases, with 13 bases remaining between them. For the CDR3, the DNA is TGCGCCAGCAGCTTGGAGGGTAGCCCCAACACAGATACGCAGTATTTT. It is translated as CASSLEGSPNTDTQYF.

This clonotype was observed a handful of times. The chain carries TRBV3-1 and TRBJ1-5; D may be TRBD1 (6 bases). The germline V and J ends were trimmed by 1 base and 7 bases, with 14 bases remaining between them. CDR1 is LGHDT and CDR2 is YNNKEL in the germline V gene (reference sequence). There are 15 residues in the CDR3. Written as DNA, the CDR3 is TGTGCCAGCAGCCAAGGGGGGCAGGGTAGCCAGCCCCAGCATTTT. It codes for CASSQGGQGSQPQHF.

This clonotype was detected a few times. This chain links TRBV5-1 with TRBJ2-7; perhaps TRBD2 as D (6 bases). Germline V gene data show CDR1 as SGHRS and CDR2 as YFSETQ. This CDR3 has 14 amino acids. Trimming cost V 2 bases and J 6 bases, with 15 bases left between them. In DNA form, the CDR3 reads TGCGCCAGCAGCTTTGGGGAAGGGGACTCCGAGCAGTACTTC. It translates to CASSFGEGDSEQYF.